A single sample gave rise to the 9 T cell receptor beta chains below, sequenced in a study of patients and donors after allogeneic stem cell transplantation. TCRdb ran MiXCR on the RT-PCR reads and lists one entry per CDR3 protein. The repertoire holds 30,000 or so distinct CDR3 sequences, with under 7.5% as singletons. Specimen: blood, either unsorted or a sorted T cell fraction (not recorded which). The receptor source for this set is a human donor who was either an allogeneic HSCT recipient or a stem cell or donor lymphocyte infusion donor (not recorded which). It is not recorded whose cells these are; they may come from a transplant donor.

This clonotype counts as medium-sized. The chain has TRBV12-3 or TRBV12-4 and TRBJ1-1, with no clear D. The CDR3 length is 13 residues. V lost 4 bases and J 0 bases, leaving 6 bases between the germline ends. The CDR3 loop reads CASSSPVNTEAFF. In nucleotides, the CDR3 is TGTGCCAGCAGTTCCCCAGTGAACACTGAAGCTTTCTTT.

The V call is TRBV18, the J call TRBJ1-1; D not resolved. The germline V gene has CDR1 KGHSH and CDR2 LQKENI. Trimming pared 3 bases from V and 1 base from J, leaving 6 bases between. This CDR3 region has 13 residues. The CDR3 DNA sequence: TGTGCCAGCTCACCTAACCAGAACACTGAAGCTTTCTTT. This gives the protein CASSPNQNTEAFF.

This clonotype was recorded at least ten times. The chain joins TRBV20-1 to TRBJ2-7, with D uncertain. Per germline, CDR1 DFQATT and CDR2 SNEGSKA (reference sequence). Trimming took off 4 bases at V and 3 bases at J, with 10 bases between the two ends. The CDR3 spans 12 residues. CDR3 protein: CSATEPHYEQYF. The DNA for the CDR3 is TGCAGTGCTACTGAGCCGCACTACGAGCAGTACTTC.

The V and J genes are TRBV6-2 or TRBV6-3 and TRBJ2-1; 8 nucleotides align to TRBD2. CDR3 length: 16 amino acids. Germline V gives CDR1 MNHEY, CDR2 SVGEGT. J gave up 9 bases and V 2 bases, and 12 bases lay outside the gene matches. CDR3 protein: CASSYPLGSLAGEQFF. Written as DNA, the CDR3 is TGTGCCAGCAGTTACCCTTTAGGTAGCCTAGCGGGTGAGCAGTTCTTC.

There are a few counts of this clonotype. The V and J genes are TRBV19 and TRBJ2-7; 8 nucleotides match TRBD2. This CDR3 has 14 amino acids. In germline, CDR1 is LNHDA, CDR2 SQIVND (reference sequence). The V gene end was trimmed by 5 bases and the J gene end by 3 bases; junction bases not matched to a gene: 6. The CDR3 region is CASSLRSGIYEQYF. The CDR3, as DNA: TGTGCCAGTAGTTTACGTAGCGGGATCTACGAGCAGTACTTC. The whole variable domain, filled in from reference TRBV19 and TRBJ2-7, reads DGGITQSPKYLFRKEGQNVTLSCEQNLNHDAMYWYRQDPGQGLRLIYYSQIVNDFQKGDIAEGYSVSREKKESFPLTVTSAQKNPTAFYLCASSLRSGIYEQYFGPGTRLTVT.

CDR3: CASSLVASGQETQYF. The DNA of the CDR3 is TGTGCCAGCAGCTTAGTGGCTAGCGGGCAAGAGACCCAGTACTTC. J is TRBJ2-5 and V is TRBV13, with TRBD2 identical over 8 bases. The V segment lost 1 base and the J segment 2 bases; nucleotides outside the gene matches: 3. Germline assignment: CDR1 PRHDT and CDR2 FYEKMQ (reference sequence). This CDR3 has 15 residues.

This clonotype showed up many times. The chain uses TRBV6-2 or TRBV6-3 and TRBJ1-2; D not certain. Germline V gene sequence: CDR1 MNHEY, CDR2 SVGEGT. The germline V and J ends were trimmed by 8 bases and 7 bases, with 11 bases remaining between them. The CDR3 is 11 amino acids. This CDR3 is CASGIRGGYTF. In nucleotides, the CDR3 is TGTGCCAGCGGAATACGAGGTGGCTACACCTTC.

V usage is TRBV12-3 or TRBV12-4 and J usage is TRBJ2-7, with D possibly matching TRBD2 (6 bases). V gave up 5 bases and J gave up 2 bases, with 10 bases separating them. The CDR3 runs to 13 residues. CDR3 residues: CASSNSGTYEQYF. CDR3 bases: TGTGCCAGCAGTAATAGCGGAACCTACGAGCAGTACTTC.

This clonotype was seen at least ten times. Mismatch with germline at one junction end may stem from a read error. This rearrangement joins TRBV24-1 to TRBJ1-3; TRBD1 matches 7 bases. CDR3 length: 12 residues. The V gene's germline CDR1 is KGHDR and CDR2 SFDVKD. The CDR3 bases are TGTGCCACCAGTGATTTGGACAGGGAGAAACATTTT. Encoded protein: CATSDLDREKHF.